Reported below is one T cell receptor (beta chain). Its cognate antigen has yet to be identified. No clone much larger than this one lies a single base away; base qualities are absent. The library came from the immunoSEQ multiplex PCR assay. For most patients, high-throughput TCR-beta CDR3 sequencing of genomic DNA was performed by Adaptive Biotechnologies. The original methods were these. TCR sequencing data were retrieved from Adaptive's ImmunoSEQ software for 15 to 20 patients, whereas three other patients were processed with MiXCR and VDJtools. CDR3 nucleotide sequences shared between donor and recipient were removed because the origin of such sequences could not be assigned. Alloreactive clones required at least 2-fold expansion over unstimulated cells and minimum CFSE-low frequency of 0.002% (template counts) or 0.001% (read counts). Clones detected in sequenced pre-transplant spleen, lymph node, or MLR CFSE-low populations of the donor or recipient were defined as mappable. The cumulative frequency of alloreactive clones was calculated as a percentage of all sequences, weighted by copy number. TCRdb stores this immuneACCESS table with in-frame sequences only. Part of the clones is absent; in the studies checked, under half of the shortfall reflects unresolved V genes, and no reason is known for the rest. The V and J calls and clone size are taken from that table; D and trimming were inferred from the DNA. The sample contains 35,000 to 40,000 clones, around 87% of them found a single time. The top ten clones comprise 15% to 20% of the sample.

This specimen belongs to a study of graft-versus-host responses after intestinal transplantation (dated by TCRdb to the early 2020s). Describing the broader study: The transplants that recipients got were multivisceral, liver-intestinal, or isolated intestinal. Every recipient was given anti-thymocyte globulin induction, then maintenance tacrolimus and steroids for 3 to 4 years. Bulk TCR-beta CDR3 sequencing was used to track graft-versus-host and host-versus-graft alloreactive T cell clones in the graft, circulation and bone marrow after intestinal transplantation. Alloreactive clones were identified by sequencing pre-transplant mixed lymphocyte reaction products and comparing them with unstimulated pre-transplant donor and recipient T cells. The cohort enrolled 20 to 30 intestinal transplant recipients, one of whom was a retransplant, and 3 patients without pretransplant specimens were excluded. Donor T cell macrochimerism was defined as a peak of at least 4% donor T cells among recipient peripheral blood mononuclear cells. Samples from a few later patients were sequenced in-house on an Illumina MiSeq with MiXCR processing rather than by the commercial service. Beyond this particular receptor, the publication reports: Early after transplant, peak levels of circulating GvH clones were associated with declines in HvG clones. The conclusions were limited by the relatively low number and heterogeneity of the intestinal transplant patients. In the allografts of patients with donor T cell macrochimerism, GvH to HvG T cell clonal ratios were high. GvH clones were detected in recipient bone marrow, and some of these GvH clones were observed earlier in ileal mucosa or blood, consistent with an intestinal mucosal origin.

Intraepithelial and lamina propria lymphocytes were isolated from graft specimens using dithiothreitol, EDTA incubations and collagenase D digestion. Bulk TCR-beta sequencing was performed on serial intestinal graft biopsy specimens collected as late as 600 days after transplant. From the cysteine up to the phenylalanine, the CDR3 has a length of 14 residues. The DNA shown is the 42-base CDR3, in frame from base 1. CDR1 and CDR2, looked up from the germline V gene (reference sequence), are LNHNV and YYDKDF. The V end loses 0 bases and the J end loses 7 bases, and a stretch of 10 bases separates them.

The sample consisted of ileum tissue, taken around seven months after intestinal transplant. The sequence was obtained from a human patient who received an intestinal transplant, so some T cells may come from the graft donor. The chain is encoded by TRBV15 joined to TRBJ1-5, and possibly TRBD1, on 5 matching bases. CDR3 region: CATSRDSQGQPQHF. The sequenced DNA: TGTGCCACCAGCAGAGATTCGCAGGGCCAGCCCCAGCATTTT. The reference TRBV15 and TRBJ1-5 proteins fill in what lies around the CDR3, so the full variable domain reads DAMVIQNPRYQVTQFGKPVTLSCSQTLNHNVMYWYQQKSSQAPKLLFHYYDKDFNNEADTPDNFQSRRPNTSFCFLDIRSPGLGDTAMYLCATSRDSQGQPQHFGDGTRLSIL.